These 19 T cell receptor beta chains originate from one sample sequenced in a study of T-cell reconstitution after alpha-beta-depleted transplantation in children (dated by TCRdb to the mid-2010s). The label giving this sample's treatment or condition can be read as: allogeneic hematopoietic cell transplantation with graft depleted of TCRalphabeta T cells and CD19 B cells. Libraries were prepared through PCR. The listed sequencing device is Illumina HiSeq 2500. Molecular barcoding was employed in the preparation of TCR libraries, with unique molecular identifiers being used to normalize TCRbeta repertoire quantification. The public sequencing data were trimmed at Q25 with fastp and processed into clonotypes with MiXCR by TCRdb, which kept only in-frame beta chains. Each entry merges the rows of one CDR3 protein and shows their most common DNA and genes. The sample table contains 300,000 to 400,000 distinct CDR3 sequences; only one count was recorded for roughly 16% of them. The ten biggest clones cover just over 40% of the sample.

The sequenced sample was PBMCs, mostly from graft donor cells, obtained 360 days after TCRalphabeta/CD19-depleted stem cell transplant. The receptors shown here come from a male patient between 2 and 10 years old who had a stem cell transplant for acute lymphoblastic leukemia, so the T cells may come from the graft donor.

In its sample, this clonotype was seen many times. CDR3: CASSSRLATTDTQYF. In nucleotides, the CDR3 is TGTGCCAGCAGTTCACGACTAGCGACCACAGATACGCAGTATTTT. This chain connects TRBV12-3 or TRBV12-4 to TRBJ2-3; 8 nucleotides match TRBD2. This CDR3 has 15 amino acids. The trim removed 4 bases at V and 2 bases at J, leaving 5 bases unmatched.

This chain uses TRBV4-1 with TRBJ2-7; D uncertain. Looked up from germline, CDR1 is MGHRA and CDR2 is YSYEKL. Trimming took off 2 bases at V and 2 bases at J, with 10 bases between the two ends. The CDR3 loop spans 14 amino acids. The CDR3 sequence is CASSQPSGTYEQYF. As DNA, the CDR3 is TGCGCCAGCAGCCAACCCAGTGGAACCTACGAGCAGTACTTC.

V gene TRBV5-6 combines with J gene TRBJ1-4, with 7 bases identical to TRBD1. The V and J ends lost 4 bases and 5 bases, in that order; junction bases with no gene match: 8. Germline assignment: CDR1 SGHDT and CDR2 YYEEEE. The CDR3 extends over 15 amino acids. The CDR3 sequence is CASSPPGQLNEKLFF. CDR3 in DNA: TGTGCCAGCAGCCCGCCGGGACAGTTAAATGAAAAACTGTTTTTT.

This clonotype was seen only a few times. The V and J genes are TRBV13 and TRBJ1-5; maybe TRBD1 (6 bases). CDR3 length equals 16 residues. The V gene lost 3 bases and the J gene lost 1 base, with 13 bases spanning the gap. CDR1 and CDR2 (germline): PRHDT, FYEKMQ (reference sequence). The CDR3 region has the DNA TGTGCCAGCAGCTTGAGGTCAGGGGAAAGCAATCAGCCCCAGCATTTT. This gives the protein CASSLRSGESNQPQHF. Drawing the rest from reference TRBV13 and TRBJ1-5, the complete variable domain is AAGVIQSPRHLIKEKRETATLKCYPIPRHDTVYWYQQGPGQDPQFLISFYEKMQSDKGSIPDRFSAQQFSDYHSELNMSSLELGDSALYFCASSLRSGESNQPQHFGDGTRLSIL.

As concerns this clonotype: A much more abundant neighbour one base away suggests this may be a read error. The CDR3 is CTSSLSRTRVYEVYEQYF. Here the CDR3 DNA reads TGTACCAGCAGTCTCTCCAGGACTAGAGTCTACGAAGTCTACGAGCAGTACTTC. This sequence joins TRBV2 and TRBJ2-7, with TRBD2 identical over 7 bases. CDR3 size: 18 residues. Germline V CDR1 and CDR2: SNHLY, FYNNEI.

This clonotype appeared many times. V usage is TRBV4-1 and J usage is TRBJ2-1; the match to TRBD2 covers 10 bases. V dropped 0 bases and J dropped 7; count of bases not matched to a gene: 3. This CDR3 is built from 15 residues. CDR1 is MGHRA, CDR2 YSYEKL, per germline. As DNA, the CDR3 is TGCGCCAGCAGCCAAGAGCCTAGCGGGGGTAATGAGCAGTTCTTC. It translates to CASSQEPSGGNEQFF.

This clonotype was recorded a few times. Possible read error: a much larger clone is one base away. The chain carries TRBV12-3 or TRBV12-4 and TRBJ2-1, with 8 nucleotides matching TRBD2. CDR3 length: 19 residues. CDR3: CACSGLPKEGLARYNEQFF. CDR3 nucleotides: TGTGCCTGCAGTGGGTTACCCAAGGAAGGACTAGCCAGATACAATGAGCAGTTCTTC.

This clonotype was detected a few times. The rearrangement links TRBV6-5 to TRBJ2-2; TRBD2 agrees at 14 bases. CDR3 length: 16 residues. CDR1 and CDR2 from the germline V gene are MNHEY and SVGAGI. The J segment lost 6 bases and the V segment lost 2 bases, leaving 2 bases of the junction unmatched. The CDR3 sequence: CASSYRLAGGAGELFF. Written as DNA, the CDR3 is TGTGCCAGCAGTTACCGACTAGCGGGAGGGGCCGGGGAGCTGTTTTTT.

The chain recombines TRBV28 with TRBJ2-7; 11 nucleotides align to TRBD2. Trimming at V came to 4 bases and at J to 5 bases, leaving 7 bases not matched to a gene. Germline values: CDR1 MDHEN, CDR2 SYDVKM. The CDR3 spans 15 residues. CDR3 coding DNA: TGTGCCAGCAGTTCCCTTAGCGGGAGGGCCAACGAGCAGTACTTC. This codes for CASSSLSGRANEQYF. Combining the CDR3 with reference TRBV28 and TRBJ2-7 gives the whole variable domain DVKVTQSSRYLVKRTGEKVFLECVQDMDHENMFWYRQDPGLGLRLIYFSYDVKMKEKGDIPEGYSVSREKKERFSLILESASTNQTSMYLCASSSLSGRANEQYFGPGTRLTVT.

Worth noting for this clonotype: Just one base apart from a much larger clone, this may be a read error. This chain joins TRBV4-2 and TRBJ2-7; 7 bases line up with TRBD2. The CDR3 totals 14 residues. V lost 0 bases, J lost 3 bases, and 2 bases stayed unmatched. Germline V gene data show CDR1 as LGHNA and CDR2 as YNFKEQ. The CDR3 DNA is TGTGCCAGCAGCCAAGATTGGGGGGGCTACGAGCAGTACTTC. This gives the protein CASSQDWGGYEQYF.

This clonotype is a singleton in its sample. The CDR3 spells CASSQGVSGGGDTQYF. CDR3 in DNA: TGCGCCAGCAGCCAAGGAGTTAGCGGGGGGGGAGATACGCAGTATTTT. The chain employs TRBV4-3 and TRBJ2-3; 11 positions agree with TRBD2. V was clipped by 1 base and J by 5 bases; unmatched bases: 5. The CDR3 is made up of 16 amino acids. The germline CDR1 and CDR2 sequences are LGHNA and YSLEER.

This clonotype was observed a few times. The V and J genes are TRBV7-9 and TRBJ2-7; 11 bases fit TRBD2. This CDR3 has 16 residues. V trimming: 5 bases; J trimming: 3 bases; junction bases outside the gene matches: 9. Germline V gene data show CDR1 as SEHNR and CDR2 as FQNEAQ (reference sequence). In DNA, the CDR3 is TGTGCCAGCAGCCCCCCCACTAGCGGGAGAGTCTACGAGCAGTACTTC. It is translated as CASSPPTSGRVYEQYF.

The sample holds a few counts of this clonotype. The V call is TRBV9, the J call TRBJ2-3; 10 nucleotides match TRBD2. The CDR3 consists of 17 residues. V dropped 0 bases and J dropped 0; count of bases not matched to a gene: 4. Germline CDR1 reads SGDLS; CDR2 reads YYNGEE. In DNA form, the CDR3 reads TGTGCCAGCAGCGTAGGAGGGACTAGCGCGAGCACAGATACGCAGTATTTT. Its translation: CASSVGGTSASTDTQYF.

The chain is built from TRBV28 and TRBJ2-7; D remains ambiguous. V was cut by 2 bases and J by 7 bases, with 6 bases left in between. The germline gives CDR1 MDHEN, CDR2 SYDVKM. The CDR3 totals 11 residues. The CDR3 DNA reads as TGTGCCAGCAGTTTAGATAAGGAGCAGTACTTC. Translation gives CASSLDKEQYF.

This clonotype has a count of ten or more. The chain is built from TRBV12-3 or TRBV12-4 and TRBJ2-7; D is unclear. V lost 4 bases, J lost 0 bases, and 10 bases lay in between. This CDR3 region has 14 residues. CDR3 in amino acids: CASSWGLGSYEQYF. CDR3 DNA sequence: TGTGCCAGCAGTTGGGGATTGGGCTCCTACGAGCAGTACTTC.

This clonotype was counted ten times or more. CDR3 sequence reads: CASSQDLASGPYEQYF. CDR3 DNA sequence: TGTGCCAGCAGCCAAGATTTGGCTAGCGGTCCCTACGAGCAGTACTTC. The rearrangement links TRBV4-2 to TRBJ2-7, with TRBD2 identical over 7 bases. This CDR3 has 16 residues. V shed 0 bases and J 2 bases; nucleotides not matched to a gene: 7. Germline loops: CDR1 LGHNA, CDR2 YNFKEQ.

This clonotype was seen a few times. Here the CDR3 reads CASSGWREGDEKLFF. The DNA for the CDR3 is TGTGCCAGCAGCGGGTGGAGGGAAGGTGATGAAAAACTGTTTTTT. The rearrangement links TRBV12-3 or TRBV12-4 to TRBJ1-4; the D is unclear. Trimming left V 6 bases short and J 6 bases short, with 17 bases between. The CDR3 consists of 15 residues.

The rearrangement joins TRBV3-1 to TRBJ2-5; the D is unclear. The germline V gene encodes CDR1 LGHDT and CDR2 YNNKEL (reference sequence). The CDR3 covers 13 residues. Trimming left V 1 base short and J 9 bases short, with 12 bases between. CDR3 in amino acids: CASSQVPQRAQYF. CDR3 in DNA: TGTGCCAGCAGCCAAGTACCGCAGAGAGCCCAGTACTTC.

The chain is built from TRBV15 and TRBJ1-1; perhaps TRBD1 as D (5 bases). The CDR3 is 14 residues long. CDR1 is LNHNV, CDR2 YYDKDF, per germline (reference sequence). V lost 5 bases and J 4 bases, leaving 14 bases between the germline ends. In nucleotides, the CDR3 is TGTGCCACCAGCGCCTCAACAGGAGGCACTGAAGCTTTCTTT. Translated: CATSASTGGTEAFF.